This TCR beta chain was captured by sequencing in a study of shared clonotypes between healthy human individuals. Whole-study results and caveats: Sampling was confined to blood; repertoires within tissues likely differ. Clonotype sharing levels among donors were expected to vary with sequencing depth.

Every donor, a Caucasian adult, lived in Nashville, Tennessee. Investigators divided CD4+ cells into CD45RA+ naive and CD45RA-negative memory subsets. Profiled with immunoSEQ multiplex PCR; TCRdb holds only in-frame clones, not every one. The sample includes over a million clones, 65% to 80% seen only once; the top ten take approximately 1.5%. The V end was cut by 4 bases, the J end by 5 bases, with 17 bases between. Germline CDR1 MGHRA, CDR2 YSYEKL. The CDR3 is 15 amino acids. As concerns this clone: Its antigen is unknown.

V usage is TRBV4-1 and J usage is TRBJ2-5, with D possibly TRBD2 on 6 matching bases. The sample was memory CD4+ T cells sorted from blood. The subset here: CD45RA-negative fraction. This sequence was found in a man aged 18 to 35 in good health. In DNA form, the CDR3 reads TGCGCCAGCAGCCGCACCGGGACTGTCCGGGAGACCCAGTACTTC. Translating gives CASSRTGTVRETQYF.